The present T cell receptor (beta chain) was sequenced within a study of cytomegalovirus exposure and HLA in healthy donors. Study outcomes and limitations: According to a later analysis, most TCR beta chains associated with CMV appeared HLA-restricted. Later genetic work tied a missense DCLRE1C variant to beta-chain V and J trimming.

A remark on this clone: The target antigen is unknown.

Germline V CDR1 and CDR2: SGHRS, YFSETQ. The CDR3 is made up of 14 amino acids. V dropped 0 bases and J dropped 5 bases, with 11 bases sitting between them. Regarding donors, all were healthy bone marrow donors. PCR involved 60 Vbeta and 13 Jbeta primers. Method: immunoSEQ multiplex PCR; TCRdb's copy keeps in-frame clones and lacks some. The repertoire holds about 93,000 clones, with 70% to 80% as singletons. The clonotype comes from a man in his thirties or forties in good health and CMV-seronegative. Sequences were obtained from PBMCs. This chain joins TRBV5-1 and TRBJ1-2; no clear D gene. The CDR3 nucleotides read TGCGCCAGCAGCTTGGCGATGCAGGCGTATGGCTACACCTTC. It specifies CASSLAMQAYGYTF.